The T cell receptor beta chain under discussion was sequenced for a study of cytomegalovirus exposure and HLA in healthy donors. Overall study: Among 150 million to 200 million T cells, an earlier analysis found roughly 100 million unique TCR beta sequences.

Germline V gene data show CDR1 as LNHDA and CDR2 as SQIVND (reference sequence). The ends lost 5 bases at V and 7 bases at J; junction bases unmatched: 9. There are 14 residues in the CDR3. Remarks on this clone: Antigen unknown.

General study points: Specific recognition of CMV antigens was confirmed in vitro for three chains (all CMV-associated). By a later analysis, the bulk of CMV-associated TCR beta chains appeared HLA-restricted.

PCR used 60 Vbeta primers and 13 Jbeta primers. Per the study methods: In a later analysis, the count reached 75 million to 90 million unique TCR beta chains, with about 10 million shared. The repertoire was sequenced with immunoSEQ multiplex PCR; TCRdb's copy has only in-frame clones and lacks some. The V and J calls and clone size are taken from that table; D and trimming were inferred from the DNA. The table records over 50,000 clones, around 75% of them present only once. V is TRBV19 and J is TRBJ1-2; 8 bases are a match to TRBD1. The clonotype originates from a man between 45 and 60 years old in good health and CMV-seropositive. Sequencing was performed on PBMCs. DNA for the CDR3: TGTGCCAGTAGTCAATTGGACAGGGCTTTTGGCTACACCTTC. Amino acids: CASSQLDRAFGYTF.